This T cell receptor (beta chain) comes out of a study of CD8 T cells in Susac syndrome. RNA, at roughly 0.45 to 1 ug, was reverse transcribed with random hexamers. TCRdb fed the immunoSEQ multiplex PCR reads into MiXCR, producing one record per CDR3 protein. The sample shows some 200,000 distinct CDR3 sequences, 92% of them seen only once. The sequenced sample was CD8+ T cells from PBMCs. This clonotype was obtained from a human donor with multiple sclerosis.

For the CDR3, the DNA is TGTGCCTGGAGTGTCAGTAGATGGCAGGGGAAGGCTAATGAAAAACTGTTTTTT. Amino acid sequence: CAWSVSRWQGKANEKLFF. The chain carries TRBV30 and TRBJ1-4; D perhaps matches TRBD1 (6 bases). This CDR3 comprises 18 residues. The germline V gene has CDR1 GTSNPN and CDR2 SVGIG (reference sequence). V was clipped by 0 bases and J by 3 bases, with 20 bases between them.